This TCR beta chain was captured by sequencing in a study of T cell changes during pregnancy in multiple sclerosis. Using immunoSEQ multiplex PCR, the repertoire was profiled, and TCRdb retains in-frame clones only, with some absent. The profile shows roughly 45,000 clones, about 87% of them singletons. The CDR3 has 18 amino acids. V shed 2 bases and J shed 1 base, with 17 bases lying between them. Per germline, CDR1 SNHLY and CDR2 FYNNEI. The source is a female donor with multiple sclerosis, enrolled in a pregnancy study. The V and J genes are TRBV2 and TRBJ2-2, with D perhaps TRBD2 (5 bases). Sequencing used CD4+ T cells from peripheral blood mononuclear cells, obtained in the second trimester of pregnancy. The CDR3: CASSEMGAQGLNTGELFF. CDR3 in DNA: TGTGCCAGCAGTGAAATGGGAGCCCAAGGGTTGAACACCGGGGAGCTGTTTTTT.